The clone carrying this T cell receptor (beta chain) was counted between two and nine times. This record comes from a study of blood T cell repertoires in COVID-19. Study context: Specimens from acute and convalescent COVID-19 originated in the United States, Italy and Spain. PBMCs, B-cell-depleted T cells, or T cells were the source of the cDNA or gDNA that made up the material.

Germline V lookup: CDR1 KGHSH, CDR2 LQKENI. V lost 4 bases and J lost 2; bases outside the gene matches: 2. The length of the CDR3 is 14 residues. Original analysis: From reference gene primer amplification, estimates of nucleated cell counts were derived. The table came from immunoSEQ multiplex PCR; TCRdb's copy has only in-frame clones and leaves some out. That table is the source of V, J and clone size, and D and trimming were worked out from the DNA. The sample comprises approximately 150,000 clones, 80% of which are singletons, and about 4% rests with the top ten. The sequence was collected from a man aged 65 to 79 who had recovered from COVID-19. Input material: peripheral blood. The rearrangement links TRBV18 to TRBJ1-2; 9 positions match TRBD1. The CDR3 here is CASSQQGANYGYTF. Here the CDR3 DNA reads TGTGCCAGCTCACAACAGGGGGCGAACTATGGCTACACCTTC.